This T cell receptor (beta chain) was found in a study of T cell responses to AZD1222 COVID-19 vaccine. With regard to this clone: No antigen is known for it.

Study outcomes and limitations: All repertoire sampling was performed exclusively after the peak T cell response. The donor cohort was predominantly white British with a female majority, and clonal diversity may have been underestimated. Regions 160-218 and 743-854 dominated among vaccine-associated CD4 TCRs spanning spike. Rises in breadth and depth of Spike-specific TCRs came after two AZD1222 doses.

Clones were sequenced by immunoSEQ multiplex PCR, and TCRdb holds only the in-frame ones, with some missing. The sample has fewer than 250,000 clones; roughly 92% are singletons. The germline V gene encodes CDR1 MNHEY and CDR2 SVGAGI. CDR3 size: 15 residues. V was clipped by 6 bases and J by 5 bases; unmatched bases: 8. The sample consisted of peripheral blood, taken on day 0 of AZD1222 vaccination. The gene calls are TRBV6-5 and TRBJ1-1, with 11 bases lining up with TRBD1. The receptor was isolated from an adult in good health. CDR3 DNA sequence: TGTGCCAGCAGCTGGGGACAGGGGGGTTGGACTGAAGCTTTCTTT. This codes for CASSWGQGGWTEAFF.